The rows below give T cell receptor beta chains drawn from one sample of a study of blood T cell repertoires in COVID-19. Measured with immunoSEQ multiplex PCR; TCRdb has only the in-frame clones, and not every one. The data show 65,000 or so clones, 70% to 85% seen once. The sample comprised peripheral blood. These receptors came from a man in his sixties with acute or convalescent COVID-19. Each CDR3 is given with its conserved first and last residue. The order of the fields is J gene, D gene, V gene, clone size, CDR3 DNA, CDR3 protein. A D gene is named only where the DNA matches it firmly. The listing skips clone size in some rows; elsewhere it reads once, few, many or a size class.

J: TRBJ2-2
D: -
V: TRBV9
size: once
DNA: TGTGCCAGCGAGTTCGCCGGGGAGCTGTTTTTT
CDR3: CASEFAGELFF

J: TRBJ2-3
D: TRBD2
V: TRBV2
size: -
DNA: TGTGCCAGCAGTGATAGTAGGGGACGGGGGGGAGATACGCAGTATTTT
CDR3: CASSDSRGRGGDTQYF

J: TRBJ2-3
D: -
V: TRBV30
size: -
DNA: TGTGCCTGTCGCCCAGGCTCTAGCACAGATACGCAGTATTTT
CDR3: CACRPGSSTDTQYF

J: TRBJ1-4
D: -
V: TRBV2
size: -
DNA: TGTGCCAGCAGTGCCCTGGGCCCCGGCCCTCTGTTTTTT
CDR3: CASSALGPGPLFF

J: TRBJ2-2
D: -
V: TRBV12-3/TRBV12-4
size: -
DNA: TGTGCCAGCAGTTTTGAGGCGGCCGGGGAGCTGTTTTTT
CDR3: CASSFEAAGELFF

J: TRBJ1-2
D: -
V: TRBV6-5
size: few
DNA: TGTGCCAGCAGGCTACAGGGTGCTTACTATGGCTACACCTTC
CDR3: CASRLQGAYYGYTF

J: TRBJ1-1
D: -
V: TRBV11-2
size: -
DNA: TGTGCCAGCAGCTCCTCCAGGGACACTGAAGCTTTCTTT
CDR3: CASSSSRDTEAFF

J: TRBJ1-2
D: -
V: TRBV9
size: -
DNA: TGTGCCAGCAGCGTAGGCAACCCAGCGCCCTATGGCTACACCTTC
CDR3: CASSVGNPAPYGYTF

J: TRBJ1-5
D: -
V: TRBV7-2
size: -
DNA: TGTGCCAGCAGCTTACGCGACAGTGGTCAGCCCCAGCATTTT
CDR3: CASSLRDSGQPQHF

J: TRBJ1-1
D: TRBD1
V: TRBV9
size: once
DNA: TGTGCCAGCAGCTTCCGTCCCGGGACAGGGGCCGAAGCTTTCTTT
CDR3: CASSFRPGTGAEAFF